The 12 T cell receptor beta chains reported below all come from one sample, sequenced in a study of human T cells and chemical hapten exposure. Documented time point: healthy volunteer bleed at 6 weeks. Someone pulled total RNA out of unfractionated whole blood. TCRdb called the RACE reads again in MiXCR, with one record for every CDR3 protein. The sample records about 79,000 distinct CDR3 sequences, over 7% being singletons. Sequences were obtained from whole blood. Receptor source: a male donor in good health. Some clones in this sample may be carry-over from other donors' samples.

This clonotype was seen only a few times. The chain joins TRBV5-1 to TRBJ2-3; no clear D gene. Germline lookup yields CDR1 SGHRS and CDR2 YFSETQ. Trimming removed 5 bases from V and 0 bases from J, with 10 bases in between. CDR3 length: 14 residues. The CDR3 sequence: CASRYLGSTDTQYF. For the CDR3, the DNA is TGCGCCAGCAGGTATCTAGGCAGCACAGATACGCAGTATTTT. The full variable domain, its missing parts supplied by reference TRBV5-1 and TRBJ2-3, is KAGVTQTPRYLIKTRGQQVTLSCSPISGHRSVSWYQQTPGQGLQFLFEYFSETQRNKGNFPGRFSGRQFSNSRSEMNVSTLELGDSALYLCASRYLGSTDTQYFGPGTRLTVL.

At least ten counts were recorded for this clonotype. The rearrangement uses TRBV20-1 and TRBJ1-5, with a tentative D call TRBD1 (5 bases). The germline V and J ends were trimmed by 4 bases and 3 bases, with 10 bases remaining between them. The CDR3 length is 13 residues. Germline V lookup: CDR1 DFQATT, CDR2 SNEGSKA (reference sequence). The CDR3 spells CSAMGDFNQPQHF. As DNA, the CDR3 is TGCAGTGCTATGGGGGATTTCAATCAGCCCCAGCATTTT.

The chain uses TRBV12-3 or TRBV12-4 and TRBJ2-5; possibly TRBD2 for D (5 bases). The CDR3 sequence is 15 residues long. V was pared by 6 bases and J by 5 bases, with 19 bases between. This CDR3 reads CASRPRTVKGETQYF. DNA of the CDR3: TGTGCCAGCAGGCCCCGGACTGTGAAAGGGGAGACCCAGTACTTC.

This clonotype was seen only a few times. V gene TRBV6-2 or TRBV6-3 combines with J gene TRBJ1-1; 9 nucleotides match TRBD1. J lost 2 bases, V lost 9 bases, and 4 bases had no gene match. In germline, CDR1 is MNHEY, CDR2 SVGEGT. The CDR3 extends over 13 amino acids. This CDR3 is CASDRGINTEAFF. The CDR3 DNA sequence: TGTGCCAGTGACAGGGGGATAAACACTGAAGCTTTCTTT.

The chain carries TRBV27 and TRBJ2-3; no firm D call. CDR1 and CDR2 from the germline V gene are MNHEY and SMNVEV (reference sequence). The CDR3 has 12 amino acids. V was shortened by 7 bases and J by 2 bases, with 7 bases between the two germline ends. Written as DNA, the CDR3 is TGTGCCAGCACCCCTTCCACAGATACGCAGTATTTT. Translated, it gives CASTPSTDTQYF.

This clonotype was found many times. The chain links TRBV6-1 to TRBJ2-3; D is possibly TRBD1 or TRBD2 (6 bases each). CDR1 is MNHNS, CDR2 SASEGT, per germline. The CDR3 sequence is 15 residues long. Trimming left V 6 bases short and J 1 base short, with 14 bases between. The CDR3 sequence: CASRRMEGGTDTQYF. The CDR3 DNA sequence: TGTGCCAGCAGACGAATGGAGGGGGGCACAGATACGCAGTATTTT.

The chain recombines TRBV18 with TRBJ1-5, with a weak D call TRBD1 (6 bases). Per the germline V gene, CDR1 is KGHSH and CDR2 is LQKENI. The CDR3 consists of 13 residues. V lost 4 bases and J lost 3, with 7 bases in between. CDR3 DNA sequence: TGTGCCAGCTCACTGGGGGCCAATCAGCCCCAGCATTTT. Translated: CASSLGANQPQHF.

The V and J genes are TRBV18 and TRBJ1-4; 8 bases agree with TRBD1. J was trimmed by 7 bases and V by 2 bases; bases with no gene match: 9. Germline lookup yields CDR1 KGHSH and CDR2 LQKENI. The CDR3 consists of 16 residues. DNA of the CDR3: TGTGCCAGCTCACCATCTCCCGGACAGGGTTTTGAAAAACTGTTTTTT. This codes for CASSPSPGQGFEKLFF.

This chain joins TRBV6-2 or TRBV6-3 and TRBJ2-5; 12 positions match TRBD2. Germline-derived CDR1 and CDR2 are MNHEY and SVGEGT. The CDR3 covers 16 residues. Unmatched junction bases numbered 6, after V lost 2 bases and J lost 5 bases. CDR3 bases: TGTGCCAGCAGTTACCCCCGGACTAGCGGGACGGAGACCCAGTACTTC. Encoded protein: CASSYPRTSGTETQYF.

This clonotype has only a few counts. The rearrangement uses TRBV18 and TRBJ2-5, with 8 bases matching TRBD2. CDR3 length: 16 amino acids. V lost 0 bases, J lost 0 bases, and 3 bases stayed unmatched. The germline gives CDR1 KGHSH, CDR2 LQKENI. CDR3 DNA: TGTGCCAGCTCACCACCGGCTAGCGGGTACCAAGAGACCCAGTACTTC. As protein: CASSPPASGYQETQYF.

The rearrangement uses TRBV2 and TRBJ1-1, with D hard to call. Germline V lookup: CDR1 SNHLY, CDR2 FYNNEI. The CDR3 consists of 15 residues. V lost 2 bases to trimming and J lost 1 base, with 11 bases between them. CDR3 DNA: TGTGCCAGCAGTGAATACTGGTTGGCGAACACTGAAGCTTTCTTT. It yields the protein CASSEYWLANTEAFF.

In its sample, this clonotype was seen a few times. This chain connects TRBV6-6 to TRBJ2-3; unclear D gene. Germline V gives CDR1 MNHNY, CDR2 SVGAGI (reference sequence). The V and J ends lost 8 bases and 1 base respectively, with 16 bases between them. The CDR3 sequence is 15 residues long. CDR3 nucleotides: TGTGCCAGCTCTACTCGAGGTTTTGGCACAGATACGCAGTATTTT. Translated, it gives CASSTRGFGTDTQYF.